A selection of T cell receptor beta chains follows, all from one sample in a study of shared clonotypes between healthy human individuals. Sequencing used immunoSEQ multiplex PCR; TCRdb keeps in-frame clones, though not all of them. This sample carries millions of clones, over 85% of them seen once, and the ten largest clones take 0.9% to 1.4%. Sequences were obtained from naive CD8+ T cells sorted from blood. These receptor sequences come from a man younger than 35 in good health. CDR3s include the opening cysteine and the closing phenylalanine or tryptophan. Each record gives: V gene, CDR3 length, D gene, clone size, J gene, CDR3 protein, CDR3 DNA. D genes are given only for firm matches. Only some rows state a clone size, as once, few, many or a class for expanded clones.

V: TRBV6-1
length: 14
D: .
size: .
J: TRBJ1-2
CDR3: CASSEVGDNYGYTF
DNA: TGTGCCAGCAGTGAGGTGGGGGATAACTATGGCTACACCTTC

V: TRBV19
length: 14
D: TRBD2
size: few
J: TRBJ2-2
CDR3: CASSIPSGTGELFF
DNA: TGTGCCAGTAGTATCCCTAGCGGCACCGGGGAGCTGTTTTTT

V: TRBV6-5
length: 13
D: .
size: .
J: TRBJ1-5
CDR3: CASSYSGSDSYHF
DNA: TGTGCCAGCAGTTACTCGGGGTCGGACTCTTACCATTTT

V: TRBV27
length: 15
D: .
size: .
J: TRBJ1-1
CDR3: CASSFDIGMNTEAFF
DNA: TGTGCCAGCAGTTTCGACATCGGAATGAACACTGAAGCTTTCTTT

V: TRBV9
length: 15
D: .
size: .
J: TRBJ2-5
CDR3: CASSPSGTTTETQYF
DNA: TGTGCCAGCAGCCCCTCGGGTACCACAACAGAGACCCAGTACTTC

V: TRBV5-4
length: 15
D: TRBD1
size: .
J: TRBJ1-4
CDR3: CASSPGDRVGEKLFF
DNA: TGTGCCAGCAGCCCCGGCGACAGGGTCGGTGAAAAACTGTTTTTT

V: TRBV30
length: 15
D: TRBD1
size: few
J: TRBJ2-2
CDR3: CAWTSGGLNTGELFF
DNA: TGTGCCTGGACTTCAGGGGGCCTTAACACCGGGGAGCTGTTTTTT

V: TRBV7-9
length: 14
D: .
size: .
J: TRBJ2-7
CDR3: CASSLGGFTYEQYF
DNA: TGTGCCAGCAGCTTAGGGGGGTTCACCTACGAGCAGTACTTC

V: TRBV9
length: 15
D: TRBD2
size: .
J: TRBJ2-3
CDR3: CASSVGGSDTDTQYF
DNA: TGTGCCAGCAGCGTAGGCGGGAGTGACACAGATACGCAGTATTTT

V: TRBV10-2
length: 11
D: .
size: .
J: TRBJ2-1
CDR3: CASSLTNEQFF
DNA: TGCGCCAGCAGTCTTACCAATGAGCAGTTCTTC

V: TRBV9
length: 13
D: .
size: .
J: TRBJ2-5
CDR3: CASSVSARETQYF
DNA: TGTGCCAGCAGCGTGTCTGCGAGGGAGACCCAGTACTTC

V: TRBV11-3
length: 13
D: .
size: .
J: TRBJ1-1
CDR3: CASSLGDGSEAFF
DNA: TGTGCCAGCAGCTTAGGGGATGGATCTGAAGCTTTCTTT

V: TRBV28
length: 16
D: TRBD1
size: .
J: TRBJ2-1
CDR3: CASSLYRGRSYNEQFF
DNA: TGTGCCAGCAGTTTATACAGGGGGCGTTCGTACAATGAGCAGTTCTTC

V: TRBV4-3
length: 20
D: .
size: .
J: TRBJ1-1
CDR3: CASSLASGDSGGRDYTEAFF
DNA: TGCGCCAGCAGCCTTGCCTCAGGCGATTCCGGGGGGCGCGATTACACTGAAGCTTTCTTT

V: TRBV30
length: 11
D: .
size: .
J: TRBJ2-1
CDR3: CAWAGGGEQFF
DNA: TGTGCCTGGGCCGGGGGCGGTGAGCAGTTCTTC

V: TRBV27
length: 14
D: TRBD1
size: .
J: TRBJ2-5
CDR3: CASSYRGRGETQYF
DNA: TGTGCCAGCAGTTACAGGGGGCGAGGGGAGACCCAGTACTTC

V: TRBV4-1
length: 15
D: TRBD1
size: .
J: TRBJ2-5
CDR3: CASSQEGTGQETQYF
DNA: TGCGCCAGCAGCCAAGAGGGGACAGGCCAAGAGACCCAGTACTTC

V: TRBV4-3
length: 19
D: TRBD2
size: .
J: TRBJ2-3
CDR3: CASSQDTAGGPIITDTQYF
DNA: TGCGCCAGCAGCCAAGATACGGCGGGAGGGCCGATCATCACAGATACGCAGTATTTT

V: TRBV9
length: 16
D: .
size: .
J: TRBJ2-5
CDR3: CASSALGEGVQETQYF
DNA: TGTGCCAGCAGCGCTCTAGGGGAGGGGGTACAAGAGACCCAGTACTTC

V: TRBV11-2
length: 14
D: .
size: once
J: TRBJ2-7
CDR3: CASSLGGTLDEQYF
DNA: TGTGCCAGCAGCTTAGGCGGGACCCTGGACGAGCAGTACTTC

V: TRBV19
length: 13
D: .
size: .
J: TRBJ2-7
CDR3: CASSPGAGYEQYF
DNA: TGTGCCAGTAGCCCGGGGGCTGGCTACGAGCAGTACTTC

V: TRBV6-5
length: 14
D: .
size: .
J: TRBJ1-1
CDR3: CASSYSWEGGGAFF
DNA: TGTGCCAGCAGTTACTCGTGGGAAGGTGGGGGTGCTTTCTTT

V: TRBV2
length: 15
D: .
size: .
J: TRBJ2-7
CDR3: CASSPQGYASYEQYF
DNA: TGTGCCAGCAGCCCCCAGGGGTACGCCTCCTACGAGCAGTACTTC

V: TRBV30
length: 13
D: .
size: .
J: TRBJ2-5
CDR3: CAWGNEDGETQYF
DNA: TGTGCCTGGGGGAATGAGGACGGAGAGACCCAGTACTTC

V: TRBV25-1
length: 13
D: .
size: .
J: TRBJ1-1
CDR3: CASTPGENTEAFF
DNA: TGTGCCAGCACCCCCGGGGAGAACACTGAAGCTTTCTTT

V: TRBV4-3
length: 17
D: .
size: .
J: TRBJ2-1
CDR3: CASSQEGLGESFNEQFF
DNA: TGCGCCAGCAGCCAAGAAGGGCTGGGGGAGAGTTTCAATGAGCAGTTCTTC

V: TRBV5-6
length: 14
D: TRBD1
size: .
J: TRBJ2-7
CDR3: CASSLGTGLYEQYF
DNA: TGTGCCAGCAGCTTGGGGACAGGATTATACGAGCAGTACTTC

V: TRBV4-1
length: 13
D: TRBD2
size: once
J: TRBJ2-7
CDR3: CATSGGQSYEQYF
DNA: TGCGCCACCTCGGGGGGTCAGTCCTACGAGCAGTACTTC

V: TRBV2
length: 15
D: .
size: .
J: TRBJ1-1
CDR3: CASSEFRDLNTEAFF
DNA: TGTGCCAGCAGTGAATTTCGGGACCTGAACACTGAAGCTTTCTTT

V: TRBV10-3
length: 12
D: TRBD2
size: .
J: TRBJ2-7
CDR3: CAKKRGSYEQYF
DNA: TGTGCCAAGAAGCGGGGCTCCTACGAGCAGTACTTC

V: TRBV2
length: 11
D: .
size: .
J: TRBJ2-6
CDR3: CASSGRNVLTF
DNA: TGTGCCAGCAGTGGACGAAACGTCCTGACTTTC

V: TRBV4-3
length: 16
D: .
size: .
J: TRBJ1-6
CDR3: CASSQENRLINSPLHF
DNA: TGCGCCAGCAGCCAAGAGAATAGGTTAATAAATTCACCCCTCCACTTT

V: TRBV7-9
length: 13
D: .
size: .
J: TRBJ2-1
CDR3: CASSLAEAWEQFF
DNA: TGTGCCAGCAGCTTAGCTGAGGCCTGGGAGCAGTTCTTC

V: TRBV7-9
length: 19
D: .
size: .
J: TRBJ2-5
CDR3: CASSLLGAKQGPIEETQYF
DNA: TGTGCCAGCAGCTTATTGGGGGCGAAACAGGGTCCAATTGAAGAGACCCAGTACTTC

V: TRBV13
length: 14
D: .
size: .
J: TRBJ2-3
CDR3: CASSQDGAPDTQYF
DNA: TGTGCCAGCAGCCAAGACGGGGCCCCAGATACGCAGTATTTT

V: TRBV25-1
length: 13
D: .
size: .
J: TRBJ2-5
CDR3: CASSRINEETQYF
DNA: TGTGCCAGCAGCCGGATAAATGAGGAGACCCAGTACTTC

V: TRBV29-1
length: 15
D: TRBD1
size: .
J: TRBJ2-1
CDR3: CSAATPGTAYNEQFF
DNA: TGCAGCGCTGCAACTCCCGGGACAGCTTACAATGAGCAGTTCTTC

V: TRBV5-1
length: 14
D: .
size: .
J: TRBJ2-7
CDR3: CASSNGGEDYEQYF
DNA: TGCGCCAGCAGTAACGGCGGGGAAGACTACGAGCAGTACTTC

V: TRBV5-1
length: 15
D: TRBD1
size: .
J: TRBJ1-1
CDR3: CASSPGQVKDTEAFF
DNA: TGCGCCAGCAGCCCGGGACAGGTTAAGGACACTGAAGCTTTCTTT

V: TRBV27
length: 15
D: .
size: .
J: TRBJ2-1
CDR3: CASSPGPTNYNEQFF
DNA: TGTGCCAGCAGCCCCGGCCCAACAAACTACAATGAGCAGTTCTTC

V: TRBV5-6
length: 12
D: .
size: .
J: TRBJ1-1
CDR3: CASRAGSTEAFF
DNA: TGTGCCAGCAGGGCAGGGTCCACTGAAGCTTTCTTT

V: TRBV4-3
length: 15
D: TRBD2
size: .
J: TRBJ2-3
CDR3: CASSQAAGGPDTQYF
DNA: TGCGCCAGCAGCCAAGCAGCGGGAGGGCCGGATACGCAGTATTTT

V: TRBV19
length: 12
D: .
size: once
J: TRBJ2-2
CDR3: CASITPSGELFF
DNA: TGTGCCAGTATAACGCCTTCCGGGGAGCTGTTTTTT

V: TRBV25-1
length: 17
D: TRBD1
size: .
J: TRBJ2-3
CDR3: CASSPPRGGARTDTQYF
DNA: TGTGCCAGCAGTCCGCCTAGAGGGGGCGCGAGGACAGATACGCAGTATTTT

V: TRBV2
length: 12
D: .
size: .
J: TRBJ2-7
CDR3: CASGRGHYEQYF
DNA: TGTGCCAGCGGGCGGGGGCACTACGAGCAGTACTTC

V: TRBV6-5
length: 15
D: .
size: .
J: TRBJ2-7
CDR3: CASSYSGPTPREQYF
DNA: TGTGCCAGCAGTTACTCAGGACCGACGCCGCGCGAGCAGTACTTC

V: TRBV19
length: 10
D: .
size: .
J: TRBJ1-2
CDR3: CASNEGGYTF
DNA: TGTGCCAGTAATGAAGGCGGCTACACCTTC

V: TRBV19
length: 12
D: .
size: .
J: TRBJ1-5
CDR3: CASRVLNQPQHF
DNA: TGTGCCAGTCGGGTCCTGAATCAGCCCCAGCATTTT

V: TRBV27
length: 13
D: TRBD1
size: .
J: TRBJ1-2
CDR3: CASSLGQGGGYTF
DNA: TGTGCCAGCAGTTTAGGACAGGGTGGCGGCTACACCTTC

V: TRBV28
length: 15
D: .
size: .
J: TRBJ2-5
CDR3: CASSLYREGQETQYF
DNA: TGTGCCAGCAGTTTATACAGGGAGGGCCAAGAGACCCAGTACTTC

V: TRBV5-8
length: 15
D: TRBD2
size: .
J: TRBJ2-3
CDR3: CASSLRAGGTDTQYF
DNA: TGTGCCAGCAGCTTGAGAGCGGGGGGCACAGATACGCAGTATTTT

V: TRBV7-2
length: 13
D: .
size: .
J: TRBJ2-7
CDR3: CASSPPWAYEQYF
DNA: TGTGCCAGCAGCCCCCCTTGGGCCTACGAGCAGTACTTC

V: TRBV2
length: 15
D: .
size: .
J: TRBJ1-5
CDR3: CASSEVEVVNQPQHF
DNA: TGTGCCAGCAGTGAAGTCGAGGTGGTCAATCAGCCCCAGCATTTT

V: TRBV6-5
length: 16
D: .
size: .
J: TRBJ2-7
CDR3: CASSYSTGTNSYEQYF
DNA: TGTGCCAGCAGTTACTCGACAGGGACTAACTCCTACGAGCAGTACTTC

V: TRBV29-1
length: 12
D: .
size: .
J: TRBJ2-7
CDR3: CSVGGKLHEQYF
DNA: TGCAGCGTGGGGGGAAAGCTGCACGAGCAGTACTTC

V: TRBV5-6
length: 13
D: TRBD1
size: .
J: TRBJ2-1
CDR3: CASSLGDSDEQFF
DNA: TGTGCCAGCAGCTTGGGGGACAGTGATGAGCAGTTCTTC

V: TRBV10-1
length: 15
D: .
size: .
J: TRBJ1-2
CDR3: CASSEDRSPLRGYTF
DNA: TGCGCCAGCAGTGAGGACCGGAGCCCTCTCCGTGGCTACACCTTC

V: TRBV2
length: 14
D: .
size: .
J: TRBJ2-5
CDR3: CASSEVGIQETQYF
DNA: TGTGCCAGCAGTGAAGTGGGAATCCAAGAGACCCAGTACTTC

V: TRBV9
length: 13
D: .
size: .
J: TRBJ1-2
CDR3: CASSVGGDYGYTF
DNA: TGTGCCAGCAGCGTAGGGGGCGACTATGGCTACACCTTC

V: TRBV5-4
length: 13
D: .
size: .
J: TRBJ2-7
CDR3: CASSFRESYEQYF
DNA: TGTGCCAGCAGCTTCAGGGAATCCTACGAGCAGTACTTC